Presented here are 17 T cell receptor beta chains from one specimen sequenced in a study of cytomegalovirus exposure and HLA in healthy donors. Amplification used 60 Vbeta primers and 13 Jbeta primers. Method: immunoSEQ multiplex PCR; TCRdb's copy keeps in-frame clones and lacks some. The table lists around 150,000 clones, about 61% of them singletons. The source material was PBMCs. The source is a male donor in good health and CMV-seronegative.

This clone was recorded a few times. J is TRBJ1-2 and V is TRBV5-4, with 9 bases matching TRBD1. After removal of 3 bases from V and 8 bases from J, the junction contained 2 bases not matched to a gene. The V gene's germline CDR1 is SGHNT and CDR2 YYREEE (reference sequence). CDR3 length: 12 residues. The DNA of the CDR3 is TGTGCCAGCAGCTGGGACAGGGAAGGCTACACCTTC. Translating it yields CASSWDREGYTF.

This chain connects TRBV7-2 to TRBJ2-5, with 9 bases lining up with TRBD1. The tail of the sequence fits TRBJ2-7 better, so the J call may be wrong. The CDR3 consists of 16 residues. Per the germline V gene, CDR1 is SGHTA and CDR2 is FQGNSA. The CDR3 loop reads CASSLSGTGTNREQYF. The CDR3 nucleotides are TGTGCCAGCAGCTTGTCCGGGACAGGGACCAACCGCGAGCAGTACTTC.

This chain connects TRBV19 to TRBJ1-5, with 7 bases that match TRBD1. V shed 3 bases and J 2 bases; nucleotides not matched to a gene: 4. Germline CDR1 is LNHDA and CDR2 is SQIVND (reference sequence). The CDR3 spans 15 residues. The CDR3, as DNA: TGTGCCAGTAGTATGGCAGGGGGAGGCAATCAGCCCCAGCATTTT. Translation: CASSMAGGGNQPQHF.

The chain has TRBV4-1 and TRBJ2-5; D perhaps matches TRBD2 (6 bases). V gave up 5 bases and J gave up 5 bases, with 18 bases separating them. Germline V CDR1 and CDR2: MGHRA, YSYEKL. CDR3 length: 15 amino acids. The CDR3 nucleotides read TGCGCCAGCAGCTCCCTAGCGCCCAGTGCGGAGACCCAGTACTTC. Translation gives CASSSLAPSAETQYF.

The sample holds one count of this clone. Germline is not matched at one junction end, which may reflect a read error. V is TRBV7-9 and J is TRBJ1-2; possibly TRBD1 for D (5 bases). The CDR3 has 13 amino acids. Germline-derived CDR1 and CDR2 are SEHNR and FQNEAQ (reference sequence). The CDR3 loop is CASSIAGGYGYTF. As DNA, the CDR3 is TGTGCCAGCAGCATAGCGGGGGGGTATGGCTACACCTTC.

The chain employs TRBV28 and TRBJ1-6; 8 nucleotides align to TRBD1. Germline V gives CDR1 MDHEN, CDR2 SYDVKM. The CDR3 spans 17 residues. Trimming removed 6 bases from V and 9 bases from J; junction bases left unmatched: 16. Here the CDR3 DNA reads TGTGCCAGCAGCCCCAGGACAGGGTGGGTATCTAGTTCACCCCTCCACTTT. This codes for CASSPRTGWVSSSPLHF.

The rearrangement joins TRBV11-2 to TRBJ2-6; D possibly corresponds to TRBD2 (5 bases). CDR3 length: 16 residues. Germline CDR1 reads SGHAT; CDR2 reads FQNNGV. The V end was cut by 0 bases, the J end by 0 bases, with 6 bases between. The CDR3 is CASSLDRGSGANVLTF. The CDR3 coding sequence is TGTGCCAGCAGCTTAGACCGGGGCTCTGGGGCCAACGTCCTGACTTTC.

This clone was seen a single time. The V gene is TRBV9, the J gene TRBJ1-2; 8 nucleotides match TRBD1. V trimming: 1 base; J trimming: 7 bases; junction bases outside the gene matches: 9. CDR1 and CDR2 from the germline V gene are SGDLS and YYNGEE. CDR3 length: 15 amino acids. The CDR3, as DNA: TGTGCCAGCAGCGTAACGTGGGACAGGTCGGGTGGCTACACCTTC. Translated: CASSVTWDRSGGYTF.

This chain uses TRBV7-8 with TRBJ2-5; 12 positions match TRBD2. Losses at the gene ends were 4 bases for V and 5 bases for J; bases not matched to a gene: 8. CDR1 is SGHVS, CDR2 FQNEAQ, per germline. This CDR3 region has 16 residues. CDR3 residues: CASSSRLAGVFETQYF. The CDR3 region has the DNA TGTGCCAGCAGCTCCCGACTAGCGGGGGTTTTTGAGACCCAGTACTTC. Together with reference TRBV7-8 and TRBJ2-5, the CDR3 gives the full variable domain: GAGVSQSPRYKVAKRGQDVALRCDPISGHVSLFWYQQALGQGPEFLTYFQNEAQLDKSGLPSDRFFAERPEGSVSTLKIQRTQQEDSAVYLCASSSRLAGVFETQYFGPGTRLLVL.

V usage is TRBV7-9 and J usage is TRBJ2-1, with D possibly TRBD2 on 6 matching bases. The CDR3 contains 14 residues. Germline V gene sequence: CDR1 SEHNR, CDR2 FQNEAQ (reference sequence). Deletions cut 2 bases from V and 15 bases from J, with 20 bases between. CDR3 sequence (DNA): TGTGCCAGCAGCTTACCGGGGGACGGGGGACGGCGGTTCTTC. Its protein product is CASSLPGDGGRRFF.

The chain joins TRBV4-1 to TRBJ1-2; 9 nucleotides align to TRBD1. V shed 4 bases, J shed 8 bases, and the junction held 11 bases outside the gene matches. Germline assignment: CDR1 MGHRA and CDR2 YSYEKL. The CDR3 spans 15 residues. The CDR3 nucleotides read TGCGCCAGCAGCCGAGCGGGACAGGGTGTGGGAGGCTACACCTTC. This codes for CASSRAGQGVGGYTF.

This chain joins TRBV2 and TRBJ1-5; 7 nucleotides align to TRBD1. Germline V lookup: CDR1 SNHLY, CDR2 FYNNEI. Trimming took 10 bases from V and 0 from J; bases not matched to a gene: 15. The CDR3 runs 17 residues. DNA of the CDR3: TGTGCCACCCTGACCGGGACAGAAGTCGATAGCAATCAGCCCCAGCATTTT. The encoded protein is CATLTGTEVDSNQPQHF.

The chain carries TRBV29-1 and TRBJ2-5; 9 bases are shared with TRBD1. The J call may be mistaken, given a closer DNA end match to TRBJ2-7. This CDR3 is built from 15 residues. Germline values: CDR1 SQVTM, CDR2 ANQGSEA. The CDR3 coding sequence is TGCAGCGTTGAGGAGGGACAGGGCCCGACCTACGAGCAGTACTTC. This sequence encodes CSVEEGQGPTYEQYF.

This clone has a handful of counts. The genes are TRBV7-3 and TRBJ2-2, with TRBD1 matching over 9 bases. Trimming removed 0 bases from V and 4 bases from J; junction bases left unmatched: 3. CDR1 and CDR2 (germline): SGHTA, FQGTGA. The CDR3 extends over 16 amino acids. Here the CDR3 DNA reads TGTGCCAGCAGCTTAACTGGGACAGGGTCCACCGGGGAGCTGTTTTTT. Translation gives CASSLTGTGSTGELFF.

CDR3 DNA: TGCAGCGTCAGCCGGGAGCCAGGGAGCAATCAGCCCCAGCATTTT. This encodes CSVSREPGSNQPQHF. The chain carries TRBV29-1 and TRBJ1-5, with D tentatively TRBD1 (5 bases). Germline-derived CDR1 and CDR2 are SQVTM and ANQGSEA. This CDR3 contains 15 residues. V dropped 6 bases and J dropped 1 base, with 16 bases sitting between them.

This clone was detected only a few times. The chain links TRBV12-5 to TRBJ1-1; TRBD1 matches at 9 bases. The V segment lost 6 bases and the J segment 9 bases; nucleotides outside the gene matches: 11. Germline CDR1 LGHNT, CDR2 FRNRAP. The CDR3 totals 14 residues. The DNA for the CDR3 is TGTGCTAGTGGCCCGTACAGGGGGCGGAGGCAAGCTTTCTTT. Its translation: CASGPYRGRRQAFF.

The chain recombines TRBV6-5 with TRBJ1-2; 12 bases line up with TRBD1. The germline V gene encodes CDR1 MNHEY and CDR2 SVGAGI. The CDR3 covers 14 residues. The V and J ends lost 6 bases and 8 bases, in that order; junction bases with no gene match: 7. This chain's CDR3 is CASSTGTGGRGYTF. In DNA, the CDR3 is TGTGCCAGCAGCACCGGGACAGGGGGCCGGGGCTACACCTTC.